The entry below gives a single T cell receptor (beta chain) sequence along with its context. Its antigen is unknown. The data derive from a study of OX40 agonist ivuxolimab in advanced cancers. Study-level findings and limits: Blood T cells, both CD4+ and CD8+, expanded clonally by week 6 at 0.1 to 3.0 mg/kg. Expansion of clones was among the lowest in partial responders at 0.1-3.0 mg/kg. CD8+ T cells (on average) carried more expanded clones than CD4+ T cells.

The germline gives CDR1 SQVTM, CDR2 ANQGSEA. The CDR3 has 10 residues. V lost 4 bases to trimming and J lost 6 bases, with 6 bases between them. Produced via immunoSEQ multiplex PCR; TCRdb's table is partial and in-frame only. The sample includes about 69,000 clones, just over 90% of them seen just once. The chain carries TRBV29-1 and TRBJ1-1, with D possibly being TRBD1 (5 bases). This material consisted of CD4+ or CD8+ T cells sorted from blood, taken in a trial of the OX40 agonist ivuxolimab. This receptor was identified in an adult with an advanced solid tumor such as melanoma, head and neck, liver or kidney cancer. The CDR3 DNA is TGCAGCGTTGGGGACGCTGAAGCTTTCTTT. Its translation: CSVGDAEAFF.